This T cell receptor (beta chain) was retrieved from a study of shared clonotypes between healthy human individuals. Study results and caveats: Against clonotypes common to all four donors, non-shared ones had lower generation probabilities. Naive subsets typically showed greater estimated richness than memory subsets. Collection of samples was limited to blood; tissue repertoires likely differ.

Over several immunoSEQ plates, each subset's genomic DNA was distributed in even portions. TCRdb's table, derived via immunoSEQ multiplex PCR, lists solely in-frame clones and lacks some. The table shows around 610,000 clones, with approximately 96% occurring only once. Terminally differentiated effector memory CD45RA+ cells were left out of the naive CD8 fraction, which was CD45RO-negative and positively selected for CCR7. Trimming took 2 bases from V and 3 from J, leaving 11 bases between them. From germline, CDR1 is SGHDN and CDR2 FVKESK. There are 14 residues in the CDR3. Points on this clone: As yet, its antigen is unknown.

The clonotype comes from a woman under 40 in good health. Material: naive CD8+ T cells sorted from blood. V and J are TRBV14 and TRBJ2-7; D might be TRBD1 (5 bases). The CDR3: CASSQLRGSYEQYF. The CDR3 nucleotides read TGTGCCAGCAGCCAATTAAGGGGAAGCTACGAGCAGTACTTC. The variable domain in full, with the rest retrieved from reference TRBV14 and TRBJ2-7, is EAGVTQFPSHSVIEKGQTVTLRCDPISGHDNLYWYRRVMGKEIKFLLHFVKESKQDESGMPNNRFLAERTGGTYSTLKVQPAELEDSGVYFCASSQLRGSYEQYFGPGTRLTVT.